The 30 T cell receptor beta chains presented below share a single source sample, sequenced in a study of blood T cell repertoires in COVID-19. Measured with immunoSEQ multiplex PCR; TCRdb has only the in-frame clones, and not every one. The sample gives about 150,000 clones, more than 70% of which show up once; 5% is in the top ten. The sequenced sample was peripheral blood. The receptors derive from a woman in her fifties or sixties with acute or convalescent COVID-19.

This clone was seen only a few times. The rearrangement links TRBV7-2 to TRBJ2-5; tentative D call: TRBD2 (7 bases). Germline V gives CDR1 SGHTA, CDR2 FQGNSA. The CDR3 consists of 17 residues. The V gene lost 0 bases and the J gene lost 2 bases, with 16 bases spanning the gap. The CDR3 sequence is CASSLARGGPGQETQYF. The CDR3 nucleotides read TGTGCCAGCAGCTTAGCGAGGGGGGGGCCTGGGCAAGAGACCCAGTACTTC.

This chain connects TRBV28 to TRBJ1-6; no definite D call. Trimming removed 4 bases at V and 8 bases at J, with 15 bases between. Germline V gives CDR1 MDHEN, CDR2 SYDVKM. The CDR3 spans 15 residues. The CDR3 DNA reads TGTGCCAGCAGTTCGCCGCAAGGGAGTGATTCACCCCTCCACTTT. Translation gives CASSSPQGSDSPLHF.

The CDR3 DNA is TGTGCCAGCAGCTCAGAGGGCCGGCGGAACACTGAAGCTTTCTTT. Its translation: CASSSEGRRNTEAFF. The chain carries TRBV7-9 and TRBJ1-1; D unresolved. Germline CDR1 SEHNR, CDR2 FQNEAQ (reference sequence). This CDR3 comprises 15 residues. V was shortened by 4 bases and J by 1 base, with 13 bases between the two germline ends.

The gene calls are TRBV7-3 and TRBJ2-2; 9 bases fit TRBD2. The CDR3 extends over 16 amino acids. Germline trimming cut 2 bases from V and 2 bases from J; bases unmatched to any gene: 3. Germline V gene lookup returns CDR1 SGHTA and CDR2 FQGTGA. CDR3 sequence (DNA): TGTGCCAGCAGCTTAGAGACTAGCGGAAACACCGGGGAGCTGTTTTTT. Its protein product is CASSLETSGNTGELFF.

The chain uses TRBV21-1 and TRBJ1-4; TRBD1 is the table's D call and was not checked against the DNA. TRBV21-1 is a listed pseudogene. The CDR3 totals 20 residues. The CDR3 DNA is TGTGCCGAGGCAGAGGGGGCCAGGATCAGCGGTCGGTCGCGGGGAGAAAAACTGTTTTTT. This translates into CAEAEGARISGRSRGEKLFF.

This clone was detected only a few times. The CDR3 region has the DNA TGTGCCAGCAGCTCCTCCCCGGATGGCTACACCTTC. Translating gives CASSSSPDGYTF. This chain joins TRBV7-9 and TRBJ1-2; D uncertain. Germline values: CDR1 SEHNR, CDR2 FQNEAQ (reference sequence). V lost 4 bases to trimming and J lost 6 bases, with 9 bases between them. The CDR3 spans 12 residues.

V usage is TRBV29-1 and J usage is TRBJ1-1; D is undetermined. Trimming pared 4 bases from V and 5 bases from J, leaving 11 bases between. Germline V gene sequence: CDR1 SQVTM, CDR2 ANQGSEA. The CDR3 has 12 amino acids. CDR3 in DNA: TGCAGCGTTGTACCCGGGGAGACTGAAGCTTTCTTT. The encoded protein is CSVVPGETEAFF.

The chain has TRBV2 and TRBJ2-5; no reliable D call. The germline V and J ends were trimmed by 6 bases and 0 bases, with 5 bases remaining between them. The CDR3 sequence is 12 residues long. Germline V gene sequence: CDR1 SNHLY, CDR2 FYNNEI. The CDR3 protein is CASRPDQETQYF. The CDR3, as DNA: TGTGCCAGCAGACCGGACCAAGAGACCCAGTACTTC.

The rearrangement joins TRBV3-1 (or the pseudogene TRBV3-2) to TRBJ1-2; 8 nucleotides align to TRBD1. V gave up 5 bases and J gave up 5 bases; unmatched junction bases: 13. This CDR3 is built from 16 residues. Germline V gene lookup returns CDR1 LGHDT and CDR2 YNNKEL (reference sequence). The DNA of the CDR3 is TGTGCCAGCAGCTTCCGGAGGCGACAGGGGAGTTATGGCTACACCTTC. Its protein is CASSFRRRQGSYGYTF.

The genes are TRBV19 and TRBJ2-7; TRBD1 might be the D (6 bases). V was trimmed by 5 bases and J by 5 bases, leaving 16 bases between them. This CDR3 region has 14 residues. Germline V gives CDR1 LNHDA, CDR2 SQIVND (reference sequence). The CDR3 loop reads CASSFGQSKDEQYF. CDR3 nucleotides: TGTGCCAGTAGTTTTGGACAGTCCAAGGACGAGCAGTACTTC.

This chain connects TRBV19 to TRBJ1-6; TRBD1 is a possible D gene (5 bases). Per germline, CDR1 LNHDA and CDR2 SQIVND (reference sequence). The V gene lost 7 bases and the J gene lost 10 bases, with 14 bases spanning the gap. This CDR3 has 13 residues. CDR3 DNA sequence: TGTGCCAGTATAGGAGGGGTAAACTCACCCCTCCACTTT. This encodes CASIGGVNSPLHF.

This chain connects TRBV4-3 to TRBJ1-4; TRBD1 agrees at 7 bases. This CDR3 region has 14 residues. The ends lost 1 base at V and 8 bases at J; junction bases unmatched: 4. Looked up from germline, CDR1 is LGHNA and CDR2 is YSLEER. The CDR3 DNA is TGCGCCAGCAGCCAAGGACAGGGAAGCGAAAAACTGTTTTTT. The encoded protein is CASSQGQGSEKLFF.

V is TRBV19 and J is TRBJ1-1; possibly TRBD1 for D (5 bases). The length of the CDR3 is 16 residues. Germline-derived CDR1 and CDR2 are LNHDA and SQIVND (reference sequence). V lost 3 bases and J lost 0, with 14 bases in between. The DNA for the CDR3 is TGTGCCAGTAGTATGGGGCAGGGCCCACTGAACACTGAAGCTTTCTTT. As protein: CASSMGQGPLNTEAFF. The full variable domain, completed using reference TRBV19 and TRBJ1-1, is DGGITQSPKYLFRKEGQNVTLSCEQNLNHDAMYWYRQDPGQGLRLIYYSQIVNDFQKGDIAEGYSVSREKKESFPLTVTSAQKNPTAFYLCASSMGQGPLNTEAFFGQGTRLTVV.

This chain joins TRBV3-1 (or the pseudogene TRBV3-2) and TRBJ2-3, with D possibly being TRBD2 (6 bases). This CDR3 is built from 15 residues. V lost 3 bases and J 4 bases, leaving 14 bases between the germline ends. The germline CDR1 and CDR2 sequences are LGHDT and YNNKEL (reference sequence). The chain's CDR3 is CASSQFAAGSDTQYF. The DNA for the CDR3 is TGTGCCAGCAGCCAGTTCGCTGCGGGGTCAGATACGCAGTATTTT.

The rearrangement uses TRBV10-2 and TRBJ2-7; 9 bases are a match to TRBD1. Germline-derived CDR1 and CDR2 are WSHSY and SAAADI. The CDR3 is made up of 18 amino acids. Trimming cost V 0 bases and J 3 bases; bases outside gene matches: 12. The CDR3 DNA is TGCGCCAGCAGTGAGTCTGGAGGGACAGGGTTCGACCTCTACGAGCAGTACTTC. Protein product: CASSESGGTGFDLYEQYF.

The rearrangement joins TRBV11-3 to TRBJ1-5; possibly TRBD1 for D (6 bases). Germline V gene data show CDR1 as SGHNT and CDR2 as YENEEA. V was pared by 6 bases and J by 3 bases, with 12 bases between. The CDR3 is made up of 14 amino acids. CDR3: CASSKDRHNQPQHF. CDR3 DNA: TGTGCCAGCAGTAAAGACAGGCACAATCAGCCCCAGCATTTT.

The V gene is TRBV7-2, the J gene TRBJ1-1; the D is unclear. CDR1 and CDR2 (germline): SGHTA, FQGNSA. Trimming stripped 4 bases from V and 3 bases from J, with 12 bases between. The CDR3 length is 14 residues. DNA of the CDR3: TGTGCCAGCAGCTCTGGGCCCTTCGACACTGAAGCTTTCTTT. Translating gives CASSSGPFDTEAFF.

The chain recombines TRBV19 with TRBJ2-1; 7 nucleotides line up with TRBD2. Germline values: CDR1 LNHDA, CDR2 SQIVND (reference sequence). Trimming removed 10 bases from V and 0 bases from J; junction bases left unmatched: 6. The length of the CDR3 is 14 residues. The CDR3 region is CATLGGSSYNEQFF. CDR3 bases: TGTGCCACCCTCGGGGGGAGCTCCTACAATGAGCAGTTCTTC.

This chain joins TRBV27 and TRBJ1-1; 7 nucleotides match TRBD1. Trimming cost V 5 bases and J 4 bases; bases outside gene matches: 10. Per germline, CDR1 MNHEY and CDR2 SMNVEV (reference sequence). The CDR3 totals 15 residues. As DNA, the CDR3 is TGTGCCAGCAGTCCCTTCAGGGGGGTAGTCACTGAAGCTTTCTTT. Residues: CASSPFRGVVTEAFF.

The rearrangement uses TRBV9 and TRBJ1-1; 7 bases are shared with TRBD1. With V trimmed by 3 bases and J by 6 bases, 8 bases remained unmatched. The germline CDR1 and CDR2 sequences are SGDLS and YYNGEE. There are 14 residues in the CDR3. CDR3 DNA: TGTGCCAGCAGCGCAAATACAGGGGTCGCTGAAGCTTTCTTT. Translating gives CASSANTGVAEAFF.

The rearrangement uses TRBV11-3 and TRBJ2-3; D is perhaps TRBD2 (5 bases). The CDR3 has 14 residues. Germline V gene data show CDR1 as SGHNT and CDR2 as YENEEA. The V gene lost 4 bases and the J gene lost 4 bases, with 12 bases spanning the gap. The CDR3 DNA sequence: TGTGCCAGCAGCTCACGGACTGCCCCAGATACGCAGTATTTT. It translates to CASSSRTAPDTQYF.

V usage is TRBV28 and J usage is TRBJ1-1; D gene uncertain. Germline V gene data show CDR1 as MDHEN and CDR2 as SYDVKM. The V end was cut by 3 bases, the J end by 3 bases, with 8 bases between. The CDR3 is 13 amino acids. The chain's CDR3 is CASSFRVYTEAFF. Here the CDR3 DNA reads TGTGCCAGCAGTTTCCGGGTCTACACTGAAGCTTTCTTT.

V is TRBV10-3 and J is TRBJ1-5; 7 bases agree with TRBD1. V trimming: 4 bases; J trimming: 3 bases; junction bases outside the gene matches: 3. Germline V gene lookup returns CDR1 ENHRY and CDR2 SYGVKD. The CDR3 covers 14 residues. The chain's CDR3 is CAISGGQDNQPQHF. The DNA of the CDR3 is TGTGCCATCAGTGGAGGACAGGACAATCAGCCCCAGCATTTT.

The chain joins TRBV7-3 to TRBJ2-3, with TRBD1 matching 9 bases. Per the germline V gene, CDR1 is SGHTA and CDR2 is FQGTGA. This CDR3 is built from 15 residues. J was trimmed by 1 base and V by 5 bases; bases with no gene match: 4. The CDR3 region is CASSRTGGGTDTQYF. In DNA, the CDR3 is TGTGCCAGCAGCCGTACAGGGGGCGGCACAGATACGCAGTATTTT.

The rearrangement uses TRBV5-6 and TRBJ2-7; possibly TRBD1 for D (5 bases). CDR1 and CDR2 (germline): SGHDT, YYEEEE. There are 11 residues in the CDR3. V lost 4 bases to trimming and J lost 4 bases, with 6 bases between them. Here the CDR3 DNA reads TGTGCCAGCAGCGACAGTTACGAGCAGTACTTC. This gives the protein CASSDSYEQYF.

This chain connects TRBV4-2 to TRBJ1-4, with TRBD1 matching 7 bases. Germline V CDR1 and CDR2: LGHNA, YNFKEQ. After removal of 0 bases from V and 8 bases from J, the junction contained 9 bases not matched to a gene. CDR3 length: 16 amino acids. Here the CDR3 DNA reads TGTGCCAGCAGCCAAGATGTCGGGGCAGGGGGGGAAAAACTGTTTTTT. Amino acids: CASSQDVGAGGEKLFF.

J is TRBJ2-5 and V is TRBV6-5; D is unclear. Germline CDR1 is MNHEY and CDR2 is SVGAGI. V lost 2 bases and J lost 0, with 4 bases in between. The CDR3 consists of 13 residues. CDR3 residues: CASSYTNQETQYF. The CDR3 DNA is TGTGCCAGCAGTTACACTAACCAAGAGACCCAGTACTTC.

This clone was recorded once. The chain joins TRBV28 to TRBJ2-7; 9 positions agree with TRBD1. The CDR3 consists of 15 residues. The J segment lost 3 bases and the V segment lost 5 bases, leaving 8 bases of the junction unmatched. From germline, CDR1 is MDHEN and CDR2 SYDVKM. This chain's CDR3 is CASSPSGTGIYEQYF. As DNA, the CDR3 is TGTGCCAGCAGTCCATCCGGGACAGGGATCTACGAGCAGTACTTC.

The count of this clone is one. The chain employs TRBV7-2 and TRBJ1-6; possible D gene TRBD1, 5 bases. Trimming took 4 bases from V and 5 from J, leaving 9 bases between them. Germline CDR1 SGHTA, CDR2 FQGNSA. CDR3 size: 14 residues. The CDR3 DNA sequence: TGTGCCAGCAGCTACAGGAAGGATAATTCACCCCTCCACTTT. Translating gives CASSYRKDNSPLHF.

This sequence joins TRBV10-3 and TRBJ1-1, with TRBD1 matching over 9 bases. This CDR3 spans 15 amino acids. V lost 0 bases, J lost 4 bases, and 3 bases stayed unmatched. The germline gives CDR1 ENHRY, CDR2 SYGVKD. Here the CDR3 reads CAISESTGGTTEAFF. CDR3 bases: TGTGCCATCAGTGAGTCTACAGGGGGCACCACTGAAGCTTTCTTT.